This T cell receptor beta chain was found in a study of T cells after posttransplantation cyclophosphamide (dated by TCRdb to about 2016). With respect to the entire study: T cell repertoire reconstitution was tracked by TRB sequencing after myeloablative bone marrow transplantation in which posttransplantation cyclophosphamide was used as GVHD prophylaxis. Blood from every one of the approximately 33 PTCy patients who had 1-year posttransplant specimens underwent TRB sequencing. Antigen receptor sequencing covered samples from a few dozen PTCy-treated patients and 16 of their related bone marrow donors. TRA and TRB clonality were tightly correlated in 10 or so samples, so subsequent TCR analyses focused on TRB only. Public TRB sequences were searched against a database of over 3,500 sequences associated with responses to pathogens, tumor antigens, self-antigens and alloantigens. In 3 patients, TRB sequencing was also performed on up to roughly 3 more blood samples taken 2 to 5.2 years after transplant, and in a handful of patients, pretransplant blood was also TRB-sequenced.

A word on this clone: Its antigen remains unidentified. Within one base of it there is no much larger clone, and no base qualities were kept.

TRB sequencing was run on genomic DNA with either the immunoSEQ assay at survey resolution or the hsTCRB kit. In the original analysis: The immunoSEQ software handled initial read processing, and the LymphoSeq R package was used for repertoire analyses. Clonality was computed as 1 minus normalized Shannon entropy, and a Gini coefficient was also calculated for each TRB dataset. Phenotypes of unsorted samples were inferred by mapping TRB sequences from sorted subsets of the recipient or donor onto unsorted samples of the same recipient. Not all clones reach the TCRdb copy of this immuneACCESS table, which keeps in-frame sequences only. Checked studies attribute under half of the gap to unresolved V genes and leave the rest unexplained. The V and J calls and clone size were taken over from that table, and D and trimming were inferred from the DNA. The sample table shows fewer than 12,000 clones, and about nine tenths are seen once. The top ten clones comprise around a quarter of the sample.

Here V drops 1 base and J drops 4 bases, and the junction holds 3 bases not matched to any gene. The germline V gene provides CDR1 SGHTA and CDR2 FQGNSA. The cysteine opens and the phenylalanine closes a CDR3 of 14 amino acids. Only the CDR3 portion is preserved as DNA: 42 bases, with reading frame beginning at the first base. The sample's treatment or condition, from its label and the paper: high-dose cyclophosphamide on days +3 and +4 as single-agent GVHD prophylaxis. PTCy patients received busulfan and fludarabine conditioning, a related or unrelated marrow graft, and cyclophosphamide on days +3 and +4. The PTCy-treated patients were drawn from a prospective, multi-institutional clinical trial. Peripheral blood and bone marrow mononuclear cells were isolated by Ficoll-Hypaque density centrifugation and were cryopreserved. FACS on a FACSAria II was used to sort CD4+ and CD8+ T cells, including the naive and memory subsets.

On the study overall, not on this receptor specifically: The TRB repertoires of T cells infiltrating skin or the GI tract showed only limited overlap with the TRB repertoires found in blood. Donor-recipient similarity was low at 1-2 months but rose over the first year, and later blood repertoires were often dominated by donor CD8+ memory clones. Across 45 patients, recipient CMV seropositivity and CMV reactivation were highly associated with TRB clonality; PTCy diversity was similar to CNI/methotrexate controls.

This TCR derives from a young adult male patient who received an allogeneic stem cell transplant from a related donor, was CMV-positive, and had acute GVHD only. It is possible that, after a transplant, some T cells come from the graft donor. This specimen was CD4+ T cells sorted from PBMCs, taken after allogeneic stem cell transplant with posttransplant cyclophosphamide. The receptor chain draws on TRBV7-2 and TRBJ2-5; 7 middle bases align to TRBD2. This receptor has the CDR3 CASSLERGGETQYF. Here is the DNA: TGTGCCAGCAGCTTAGAGCGGGGAGGAGAGACCCAGTACTTC.